The following is a T cell receptor (beta chain) sequence with its context. Its matching antigen is unknown. TCRdb used MiXCR to reprocess the 5' RACE reads, holding one entry per CDR3 protein. The sample lists approximately 490,000 distinct CDR3 sequences, around 20% seen once, with 0.4% to 0.6% in the top ten. The data stem from a study of identical twins. Broader study findings: Insertions were reduced in abundant cord blood beta clonotypes but not in memory repertoires.

V was pared by 5 bases and J by 0 bases, with 14 bases between. Germline CDR1 LGHNA, CDR2 YNFKEQ. The CDR3 covers 17 residues. The data were also submitted as part of a second study, on yellow fever vaccine responses in identical twins.

The rearrangement links TRBV4-2 to TRBJ2-6; D not certain. The origin of this receptor is a woman between 18 and 29 years old in good health. The sequencing sample was made of CD4+ T cells sorted from blood. The CDR3 DNA reads TGTGCCAGCAGCAACCAAGAGCAGGTCTCTGGGGCCAACGTCCTGACTTTC. This translates into CASSNQEQVSGANVLTF.